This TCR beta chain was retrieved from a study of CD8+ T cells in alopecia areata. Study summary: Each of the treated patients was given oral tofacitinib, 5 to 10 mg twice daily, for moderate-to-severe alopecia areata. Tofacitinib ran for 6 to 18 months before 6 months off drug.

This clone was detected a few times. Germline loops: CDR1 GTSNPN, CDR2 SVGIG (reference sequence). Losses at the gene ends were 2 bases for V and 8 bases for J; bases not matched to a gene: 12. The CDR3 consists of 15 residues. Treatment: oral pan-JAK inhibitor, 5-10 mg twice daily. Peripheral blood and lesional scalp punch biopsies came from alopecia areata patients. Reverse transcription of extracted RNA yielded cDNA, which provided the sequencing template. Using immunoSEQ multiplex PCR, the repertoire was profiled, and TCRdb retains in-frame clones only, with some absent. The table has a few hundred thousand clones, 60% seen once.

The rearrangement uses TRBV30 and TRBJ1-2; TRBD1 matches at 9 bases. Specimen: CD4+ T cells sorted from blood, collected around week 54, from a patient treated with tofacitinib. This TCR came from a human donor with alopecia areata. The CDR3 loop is CAWSISGTGKGGYTF. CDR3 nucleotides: TGTGCCTGGAGTATCTCCGGGACAGGGAAGGGAGGCTACACCTTC.